Shown below are 7 T cell receptor beta chains from a single sample sequenced in a study of blood T cell repertoires in COVID-19. Measured with immunoSEQ multiplex PCR; TCRdb has only the in-frame clones, and not every one. The sample lists about 220,000 clones, approximately 80% occurring once. What was sequenced was peripheral blood. All receptors come from a human donor in a cohort sampled during active COVID-19.

In this sample, this clone turned up once. J is TRBJ2-2 and V is TRBV2; 8 positions agree with TRBD1. CDR1 is SNHLY and CDR2 is FYNNEI in the germline V gene. J gave up 5 bases and V 2 bases, and 4 bases lay outside the gene matches. The CDR3 contains 15 residues. CDR3 DNA: TGTGCCAGCAGTGAACAGGGGGCAAGGACCGGGGAGCTGTTTTTT. It is translated as CASSEQGARTGELFF.

The chain recombines TRBV6-5 with TRBJ1-3; maybe TRBD1 (5 bases). CDR3 size: 16 residues. Germline CDR1 MNHEY, CDR2 SVGAGI. V shed 0 bases and J shed 2 bases, with 11 bases lying between them. Here the CDR3 reads CASSYSTTATGNTIYF. The CDR3, as DNA: TGTGCCAGCAGTTACTCGACGACAGCGACTGGAAACACCATATATTTT.

The rearrangement links TRBV19 to TRBJ1-3; D is possibly TRBD1 (5 bases). The germline CDR1 and CDR2 sequences are LNHDA and SQIVND (reference sequence). The CDR3 runs to 15 residues. V lost 5 bases, J lost 0 bases, and 11 bases lay in between. The CDR3: CASSGHWSSGNTIYF. Written as DNA, the CDR3 is TGTGCCAGTAGTGGACACTGGAGCTCTGGAAACACCATATATTTT.

CDR3 sequence reads: CASSPGVALYNEQFF. CDR3 sequence (DNA): TGTGCCAGCTCACCGGGAGTAGCGCTCTACAATGAGCAGTTCTTC. V is TRBV18 and J is TRBJ2-1; maybe TRBD2 (5 bases). The CDR3 has 15 residues. Germline lookup yields CDR1 KGHSH and CDR2 LQKENI. The V gene lost 3 bases and the J gene lost 3 bases, with 12 bases spanning the gap.

This clone was seen ten or more times. CDR3 amino acids: CATSREPQGTDTQYF. The CDR3 nucleotides are TGTGCCACCAGCAGAGAGCCGCAGGGAACAGATACGCAGTATTTT. The chain has TRBV15 and TRBJ2-3; tentatively, D is TRBD1 (5 bases). V lost 0 bases to trimming and J lost 3 bases, with 10 bases between them. From germline, CDR1 is LNHNV and CDR2 YYDKDF (reference sequence). The CDR3 is 15 residues long. Drawing the rest from reference TRBV15 and TRBJ2-3, the complete variable domain is DAMVIQNPRYQVTQFGKPVTLSCSQTLNHNVMYWYQQKSSQAPKLLFHYYDKDFNNEADTPDNFQSRRPNTSFCFLDIRSPGLGDTAMYLCATSREPQGTDTQYFGPGTRLTVL.

The rearrangement joins TRBV2 to TRBJ1-1; D gene uncertain. Germline CDR1 is SNHLY and CDR2 is FYNNEI. The CDR3 extends over 13 amino acids. V lost 4 bases and J lost 0, with 6 bases in between. The CDR3 reads CASSAGLNTEAFF. CDR3 bases: TGTGCCAGCAGTGCCGGTCTGAACACTGAAGCTTTCTTT.

This clone was counted a few times. The rearrangement uses TRBV4-1 and TRBJ2-3; 10 bases map to TRBD2. After removal of 1 base from V and 3 bases from J, the junction contained 7 bases not matched to a gene. The CDR3 has 17 residues. Germline V lookup: CDR1 MGHRA, CDR2 YSYEKL. CDR3 DNA: TGCGCCAGCAGCCAAGTTCCAGCGGGGGGGCTGACAGATACGCAGTATTTT. Its translation is CASSQVPAGGLTDTQYF.